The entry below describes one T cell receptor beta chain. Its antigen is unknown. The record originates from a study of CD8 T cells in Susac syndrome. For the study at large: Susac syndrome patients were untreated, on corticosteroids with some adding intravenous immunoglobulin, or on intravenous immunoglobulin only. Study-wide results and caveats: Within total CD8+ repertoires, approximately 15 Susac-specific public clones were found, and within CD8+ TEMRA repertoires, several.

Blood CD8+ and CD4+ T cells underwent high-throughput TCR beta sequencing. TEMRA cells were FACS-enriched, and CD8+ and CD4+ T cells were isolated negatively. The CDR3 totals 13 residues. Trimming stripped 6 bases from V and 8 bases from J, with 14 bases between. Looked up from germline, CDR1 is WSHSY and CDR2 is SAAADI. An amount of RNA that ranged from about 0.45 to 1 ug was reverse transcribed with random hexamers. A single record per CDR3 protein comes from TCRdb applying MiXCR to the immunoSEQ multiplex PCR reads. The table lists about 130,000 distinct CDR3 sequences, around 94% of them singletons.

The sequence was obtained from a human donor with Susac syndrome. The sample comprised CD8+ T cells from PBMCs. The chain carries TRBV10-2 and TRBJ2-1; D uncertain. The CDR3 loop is CASRSEFAHEQFF. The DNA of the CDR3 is TGCGCCAGCAGGAGCGAGTTTGCGCATGAGCAGTTCTTC.